Sequencing of this T cell receptor (beta chain) was carried out in a study of shared clonotypes between healthy human individuals. The naive CD8 fraction comprised CD45RO-negative cells positively selected for CCR7 and excluded terminally differentiated effector memory CD45RA+ cells. In the case of this clone: The antigen remains unidentified.

Study-level points and caveats: Larger estimated richness was generally seen in naive subsets than in memory subsets.

Under the authors' procedure: As immunoSEQ supplied junction-only sequences (without quality scores), filtering differed. Sequencing was performed with immunoSEQ multiplex PCR; in TCRdb, only in-frame clones are kept and a portion is missing. V, J and clone size reflect that table, while D and trimming were determined from the DNA. The table has roughly 1,800,000 clones, about 95% seen once. This TCR was sampled from a man aged 18 to 29 in good health. The specimen was naive CD8+ T cells sorted from blood.

Here the CDR3 reads CASSHTTDGGWNGYTF. CDR3 nucleotide sequence: TGTGCCAGCAGCCATACCACGGATGGGGGTTGGAATGGCTACACCTTC. The V gene is TRBV13, the J gene TRBJ1-2; tentative D call: TRBD1 (5 bases). V dropped 5 bases and J dropped 6 bases, with 22 bases sitting between them. CDR3 length: 16 amino acids. From germline, CDR1 is PRHDT and CDR2 FYEKMQ (reference sequence).